The T cell receptor (beta chain) under discussion was sequenced for a study of T cell changes during pregnancy in multiple sclerosis. Measured with immunoSEQ multiplex PCR; TCRdb has only the in-frame clones, and not every one. The top ten clones hold around 2.3% of a sample with 64,000 or so clones, around 92% of them seen once. The CDR3 totals 16 residues. Germline V CDR1 and CDR2: LNHDA, SQIVND (reference sequence). V was cut by 4 bases and J by 1 base, with 14 bases left in between. The chain has TRBV19 and TRBJ1-5; perhaps TRBD1 as D (6 bases). Sequencing used peripheral blood, obtained in the first trimester of pregnancy. The clonotype originates from a female donor with multiple sclerosis, enrolled in a pregnancy study. The CDR3 DNA sequence: TGTGCCAGTAGTACCCAGACAGGTGGGAGCAATCAGCCCCAGCATTTT. This gives the protein CASSTQTGGSNQPQHF.